This T cell receptor (beta chain) was sequenced during a study of CD8+ T cells in alopecia areata. About this clone: As yet, its antigen is unknown.

Germline values: CDR1 PRHDT, CDR2 FYEKMQ (reference sequence). V was clipped by 3 bases and J by 1 base, with 9 bases between them. The CDR3 has 14 amino acids. Treatment in this sample: oral pan-JAK inhibitor, 5-10 mg twice daily. Lesional scalp punch biopsies and peripheral blood were collected from alopecia areata patients. Sequencing relied on a cDNA template that was reverse transcribed from extracted RNA. Measured with immunoSEQ multiplex PCR; TCRdb has only the in-frame clones, and not every one. Of around 200,000 clones in the sample, under 60% were seen once. Notes on the study in general: TCR sharing was clearer in mice than between patients, perhaps partly owing to patient HLA diversity. Only a single nonresponder existed, so baseline CD8+ expansion links stay unclear. Many expanded lesional clones stayed in scalp and blood while on tofacitinib.

The TCR originated in a human donor with alopecia areata. The material sequenced was CD8+ T cells sorted from blood, taken at week 24, from a patient treated with tofacitinib. The chain links TRBV13 to TRBJ1-1; a possible D gene is TRBD1 (5 bases). CDR3 region: CASSLGTENTEAFF. The CDR3 region has the DNA TGTGCCAGCAGCTTGGGGACGGAGAACACTGAAGCTTTCTTT.